One and the same sample provided the 11 T cell receptor beta chains below, sequenced in a study of T cells after posttransplantation cyclophosphamide. The protocol was immunoSEQ multiplex PCR, while the TCRdb copy is restricted to in-frame clones and leaves out a portion. In the table there are fewer than 3,000 clones, around 62% of which are singletons. A marrow graft followed busulfan-fludarabine conditioning, with cyclophosphamide on days +3 and +4. Material: PBMCs, obtained 30 days after allogeneic stem cell transplant with posttransplant cyclophosphamide. The source of these receptors is a male patient over 55 who received an allogeneic stem cell transplant from a related donor and was CMV-positive. Some T cells may be the graft donor's.

V is TRBV7-9 and J is TRBJ2-2, with TRBD2 as a possible D gene (5 bases). This CDR3 comprises 12 residues. Germline loops: CDR1 SEHNR, CDR2 FQNEAQ (reference sequence). V lost 2 bases and J 9 bases, leaving 7 bases between the germline ends. The CDR3 nucleotides read TGTGCCAGCAGCTTAAGCGGTTGGGAGCTGTTTTTT. Protein: CASSLSGWELFF.

The chain employs TRBV11-3 and TRBJ2-3, with 9 nucleotides matching TRBD2. The CDR3 length is 16 residues. After removal of 1 base from V and 3 bases from J, the junction contained 5 bases not matched to a gene. CDR1 is SGHNT and CDR2 is YENEEA in the germline V gene. This chain's CDR3 is CASSLGAAGGTDTQYF. DNA for the CDR3: TGTGCCAGCAGCTTAGGAGCGGCGGGAGGGACAGATACGCAGTATTTT.

The chain links TRBV4-3 to TRBJ1-2; perhaps TRBD1 as D (6 bases). The germline gives CDR1 LGHNA, CDR2 YSLEER. The CDR3 sequence is 16 residues long. Trimming took off 1 base at V and 8 bases at J, with 20 bases between the two ends. CDR3 in DNA: TGCGCCAGCAGCCAAGGGGATACAGGGTCCCAGTCGGGCTACACCTTC. Amino acid sequence: CASSQGDTGSQSGYTF.

The rearrangement links TRBV9 to TRBJ2-7; no reliable D call. Trimming took off 5 bases at V and 2 bases at J, with 14 bases between the two ends. Germline V gene lookup returns CDR1 SGDLS and CDR2 YYNGEE. The CDR3 extends over 14 amino acids. DNA of the CDR3: TGTGCCAGCAGTGGCTCAGGCAGCACCTACGAGCAGTACTTC. The encoded protein is CASSGSGSTYEQYF.

In this sample, this clone turned up a few times. The CDR3 loop reads CASSQDRGDGYTF. The CDR3 DNA is TGTGCCAGCAGCCAAGACAGGGGAGATGGCTACACCTTC. The V and J genes are TRBV4-2 and TRBJ1-2; D possibly corresponds to TRBD1 (6 bases). The germline V gene encodes CDR1 LGHNA and CDR2 YNFKEQ. V lost 0 bases to trimming and J lost 6 bases, with 8 bases between them. The CDR3 loop spans 13 amino acids.

With respect to this clone: At the DNA level, this CDR3 is encoded by other sequences in the same sample as well. The chain uses TRBV5-4 and TRBJ2-5; the match to TRBD2 covers 10 bases. The CDR3 has 17 residues. Germline CDR1 reads SGHNT; CDR2 reads YYREEE (reference sequence). After removal of 4 bases from V and 2 bases from J, the junction contained 11 bases not matched to a gene. The chain's CDR3 is CASSVGSSGGPQETQYF. The CDR3 nucleotides read TGTGCCAGCAGCGTAGGATCTAGCGGGGGCCCTCAAGAGACCCAGTACTTC.

By proportion, this clone is medium-sized (0.01 to 0.1%). This CDR3 reads CASSQDEGRRKAFF. In DNA, the CDR3 is TGCGCCAGCAGCCAAGATGAGGGAAGGAGGAAAGCTTTCTTT. The chain joins TRBV4-1 to TRBJ1-1, with unresolved D. This CDR3 spans 14 amino acids. In germline, CDR1 is MGHRA, CDR2 YSYEKL. Trimming left V 0 bases short and J 9 bases short, with 14 bases between.

The genes are TRBV11-2 and TRBJ2-5, with 7 nucleotides matching TRBD2. CDR1 SGHAT and CDR2 FQNNGV come from the germline V gene. V was pared by 3 bases and J by 1 base, with 5 bases of the junction left unmatched. The CDR3 extends over 15 amino acids. The CDR3 DNA follows: TGTGCCAGCAGCTTCTGGTCTAGCGGCCAAGAGACCCAGTACTTC. Translation gives CASSFWSSGQETQYF.

This chain joins TRBV18 and TRBJ1-3; TRBD1 matches at 8 bases. The CDR3 is 15 residues long. V dropped 2 bases and J dropped 12; count of bases not matched to a gene: 12. Germline CDR1 reads KGHSH; CDR2 reads LQKENI. For the CDR3, the DNA is TGTGCCAGCTCACCAGTTGATGATACCGGGACAGGCATATATTTT. Translation gives CASSPVDDTGTGIYF.

This clone appeared a few times. V and J are TRBV19 and TRBJ1-3; the match to TRBD1 covers 8 bases. The CDR3 runs 14 residues. Trimming at V came to 4 bases and at J to 3 bases, leaving 2 bases not matched to a gene. Per the germline V gene, CDR1 is LNHDA and CDR2 is SQIVND (reference sequence). The CDR3 DNA is TGTGCCAGTAGTACCAGGGGGCTTGGAAACACCATATATTTT. Translating gives CASSTRGLGNTIYF.

This chain joins TRBV6-5 and TRBJ2-7; no firm D call. The V and J ends lost 0 bases and 7 bases respectively, with 10 bases between them. The V gene's germline CDR1 is MNHEY and CDR2 SVGAGI. The CDR3 totals 13 residues. The CDR3 spells CASSYSVSREQYF. CDR3 bases: TGTGCCAGCAGTTACTCGGTCAGTCGAGAGCAGTACTTC.